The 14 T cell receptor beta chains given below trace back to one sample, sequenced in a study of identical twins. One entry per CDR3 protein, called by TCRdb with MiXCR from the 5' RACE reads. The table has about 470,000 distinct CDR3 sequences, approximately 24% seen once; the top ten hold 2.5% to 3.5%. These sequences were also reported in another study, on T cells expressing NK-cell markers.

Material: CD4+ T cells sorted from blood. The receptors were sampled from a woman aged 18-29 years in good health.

CDR3 protein: CSARTSIDEQFF. The CDR3, as DNA: TGCAGTGCTAGAACCAGTATCGATGAGCAGTTCTTC. V usage is TRBV20-1 and J usage is TRBJ2-1, with no clear D. V gave up 2 bases and J gave up 8 bases, with 10 bases separating them. CDR1 and CDR2 (germline): DFQATT, SNEGSKA (reference sequence). The CDR3 loop spans 12 amino acids.

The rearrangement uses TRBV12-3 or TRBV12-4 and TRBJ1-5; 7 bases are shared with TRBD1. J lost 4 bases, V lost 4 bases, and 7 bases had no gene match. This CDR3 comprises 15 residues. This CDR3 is CASSSTGEWNQPQHF. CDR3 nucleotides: TGTGCCAGCAGTTCAACAGGGGAGTGGAATCAGCCCCAGCATTTT.

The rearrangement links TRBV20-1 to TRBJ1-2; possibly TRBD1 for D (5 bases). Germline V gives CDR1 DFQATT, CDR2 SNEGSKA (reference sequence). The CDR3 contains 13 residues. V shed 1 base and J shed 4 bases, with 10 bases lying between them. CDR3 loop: CSARGGISYGYTF. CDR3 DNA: TGCAGTGCTAGAGGGGGGATAAGCTATGGCTACACCTTC.

The CDR3 here is CSAPGGAAQYF. The CDR3 nucleotides are TGCAGTGCTCCAGGGGGCGCGGCCCAGTACTTC. The chain employs TRBV20-1 and TRBJ2-5, with 8 bases identical to TRBD1. The CDR3 covers 11 residues. The V and J ends lost 5 bases and 9 bases, in that order; junction bases with no gene match: 5. Germline V CDR1 and CDR2: DFQATT, SNEGSKA (reference sequence).

The chain's CDR3 is CASSWGDSPYGYTF. The CDR3 DNA reads TGTGCCAGCAGCTGGGGGGACAGCCCCTATGGCTACACCTTC. V and J are TRBV5-6 and TRBJ1-2; 7 bases match TRBD1. This CDR3 is built from 14 residues. CDR1 and CDR2 from the germline V gene are SGHDT and YYEEEE. V was pared by 3 bases and J by 4 bases, with 6 bases of the junction left unmatched. Filled out from reference TRBV5-6 and TRBJ1-2, the complete variable domain reads DAGVTQSPTHLIKTRGQQVTLRCSPKSGHDTVSWYQQALGQGPQFIFQYYEEEERQRGNFPDRFSGHQFPNYSSELNVNALLLGDSALYLCASSWGDSPYGYTFGSGTRLTVV.

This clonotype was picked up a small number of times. CDR3 sequence reads: CSVEGTHRGRAEAFF. Here the CDR3 DNA reads TGCAGCGTTGAAGGAACCCACAGGGGGAGGGCTGAAGCTTTCTTT. V gene TRBV29-1 combines with J gene TRBJ1-1; 8 bases agree with TRBD1. V lost 1 base, J lost 6 bases, and 10 bases stayed unmatched. The CDR3 extends over 15 amino acids. CDR1 SQVTM and CDR2 ANQGSEA come from the germline V gene.

CDR3 sequence: CASSQGRSNSPLHF. Here the CDR3 DNA reads TGTGCCAGCAGCCAAGGACGGTCAAATTCACCCCTCCACTTT. The V and J genes are TRBV3-1 and TRBJ1-6; D is uncertain. The CDR3 is made up of 14 amino acids. Trimming shortened V by 1 base and J by 7 bases, and 8 bases separated the two germline ends. Germline values: CDR1 LGHDT, CDR2 YNNKEL (reference sequence).

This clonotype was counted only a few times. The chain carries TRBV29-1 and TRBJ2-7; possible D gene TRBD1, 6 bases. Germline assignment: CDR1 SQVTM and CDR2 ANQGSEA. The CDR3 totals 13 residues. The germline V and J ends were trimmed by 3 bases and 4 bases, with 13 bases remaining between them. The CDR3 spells CSVDRGKGYEQYF. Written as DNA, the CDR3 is TGCAGCGTTGACAGGGGAAAGGGGTACGAGCAGTACTTC.

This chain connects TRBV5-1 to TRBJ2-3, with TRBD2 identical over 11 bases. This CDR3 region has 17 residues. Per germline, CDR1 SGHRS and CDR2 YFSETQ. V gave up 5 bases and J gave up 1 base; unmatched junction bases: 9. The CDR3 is CASRPLAGGPGTDTQYF. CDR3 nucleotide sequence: TGCGCCAGCAGACCTTTAGCGGGAGGGCCTGGCACAGATACGCAGTATTTT.

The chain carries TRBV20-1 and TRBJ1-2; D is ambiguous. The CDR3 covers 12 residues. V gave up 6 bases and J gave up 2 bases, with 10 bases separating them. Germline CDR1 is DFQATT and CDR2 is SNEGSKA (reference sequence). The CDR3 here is CSAGAPNYGYTF. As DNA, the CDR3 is TGCAGTGCGGGCGCACCCAACTATGGCTACACCTTC.

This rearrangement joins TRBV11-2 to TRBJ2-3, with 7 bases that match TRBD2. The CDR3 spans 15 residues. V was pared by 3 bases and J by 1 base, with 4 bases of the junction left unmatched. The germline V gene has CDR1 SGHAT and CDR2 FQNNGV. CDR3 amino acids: CASSLWLAGTDTQYF. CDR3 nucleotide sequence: TGTGCCAGCAGCTTGTGGCTAGCGGGCACAGATACGCAGTATTTT.

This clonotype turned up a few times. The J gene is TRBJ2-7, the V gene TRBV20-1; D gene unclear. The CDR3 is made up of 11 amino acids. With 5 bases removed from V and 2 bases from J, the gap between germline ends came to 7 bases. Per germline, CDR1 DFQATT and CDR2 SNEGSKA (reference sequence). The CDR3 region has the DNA TGCAGTGCTGGACCCACCTACGAGCAGTACTTC. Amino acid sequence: CSAGPTYEQYF.

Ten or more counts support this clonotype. The CDR3 DNA follows: TGTGCCAGCAAACTCGGCCGGGGGGAAGCAGATACGCAGTATTTT. Its translation is CASKLGRGEADTQYF. This chain connects TRBV12-3 or TRBV12-4 to TRBJ2-3; 7 bases match TRBD2. The V gene end was trimmed by 7 bases and the J gene end by 4 bases; junction bases not matched to a gene: 11. The CDR3 contains 15 residues.

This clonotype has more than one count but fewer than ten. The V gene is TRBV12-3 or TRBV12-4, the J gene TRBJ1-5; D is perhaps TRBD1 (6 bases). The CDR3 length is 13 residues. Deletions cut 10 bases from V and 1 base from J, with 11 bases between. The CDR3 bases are TGTGCCACCAGACAGGCAAGCAATCAGCCCCAGCATTTT. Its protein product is CATRQASNQPQHF.